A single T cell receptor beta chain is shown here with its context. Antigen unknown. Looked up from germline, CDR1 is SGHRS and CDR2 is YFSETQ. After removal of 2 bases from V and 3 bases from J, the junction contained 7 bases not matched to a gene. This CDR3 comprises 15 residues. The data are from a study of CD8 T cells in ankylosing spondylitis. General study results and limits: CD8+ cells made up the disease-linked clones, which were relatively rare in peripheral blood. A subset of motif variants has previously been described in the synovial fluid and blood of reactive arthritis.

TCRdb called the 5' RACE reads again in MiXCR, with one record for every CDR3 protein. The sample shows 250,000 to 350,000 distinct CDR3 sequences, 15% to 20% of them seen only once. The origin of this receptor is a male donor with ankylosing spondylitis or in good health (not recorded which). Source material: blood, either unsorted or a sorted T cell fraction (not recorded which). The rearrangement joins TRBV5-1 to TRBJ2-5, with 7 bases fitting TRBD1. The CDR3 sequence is CASSLDRQGKETQYF. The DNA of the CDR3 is TGCGCCAGCAGCTTAGACCGACAGGGTAAAGAGACCCAGTACTTC.